The clone carrying this T cell receptor (beta chain) has just a few counts. There were TCR beta CDR3 regions amplified from RNA transcripts. First-round RT-PCR with HTBI primers amplified the TCR CDR3 region. TCRdb passed the multiplex PCR reads through MiXCR, listing each CDR3 protein once. The repertoire holds approximately 690,000 distinct CDR3 sequences, with about 15% as singletons. The data are from a study of T cells in Graves' hyperthyroidism and ophthalmopathy. Patients having uncontrolled infection, another autoimmune disease, pregnancy or lactation were not included. Clinical symptoms, serum thyroxine and TRAb, thyroid ultrasound and orbital computed tomography together formed the diagnostic basis. Germline V CDR1 and CDR2: SGDLS, YYNGEE. The CDR3 has 14 residues. Trimming stripped 1 base from V and 5 bases from J, with 13 bases between.

Sequenced sample: blood. The sequence derives from a woman in her fifties or sixties with Graves' ophthalmopathy. The V gene is TRBV9, the J gene TRBJ2-7; tentatively, D is TRBD1 (6 bases). The chain's CDR3 is CASSVLVGGDEQYF. CDR3 sequence (DNA): TGTGCCAGCAGCGTACTCGTAGGGGGAGACGAGCAGTACTTC.